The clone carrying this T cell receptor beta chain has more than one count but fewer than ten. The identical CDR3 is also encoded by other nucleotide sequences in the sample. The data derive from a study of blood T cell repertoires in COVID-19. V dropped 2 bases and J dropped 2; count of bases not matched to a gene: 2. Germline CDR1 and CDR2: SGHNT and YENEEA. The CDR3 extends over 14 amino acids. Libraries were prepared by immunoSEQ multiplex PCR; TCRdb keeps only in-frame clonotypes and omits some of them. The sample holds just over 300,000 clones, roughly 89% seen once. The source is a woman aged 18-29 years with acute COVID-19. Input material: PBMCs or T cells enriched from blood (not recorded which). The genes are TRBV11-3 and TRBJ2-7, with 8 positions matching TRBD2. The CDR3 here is CASSLTSGPYEQYF. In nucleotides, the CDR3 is TGTGCCAGCAGCTTAACTAGCGGCCCCTACGAGCAGTACTTC.